These 31 T cell receptor beta chains share one sample of origin, sequenced in a study of control samples from healthy donors and cancer patients. Data came from immunoSEQ multiplex PCR; TCRdb stores just in-frame clones and leaves some out. The data contain tens of thousands of clones, roughly 89% of them singletons. Sample: PBMCs. The receptor source for this set is a woman between 50 and 59 years old with colorectal cancer.

The gene calls are TRBV2 and TRBJ2-3; tentatively, D is TRBD2 (6 bases). The CDR3 loop spans 18 amino acids. Germline CDR1 is SNHLY and CDR2 is FYNNEI. Trimming removed 2 bases from V and 2 bases from J, with 20 bases in between. The CDR3 loop is CASSEKGPGLSPTDTQYF. The CDR3 bases are TGTGCCAGCAGTGAAAAAGGCCCAGGACTATCTCCCACAGATACGCAGTATTTT.

The V gene is TRBV7-9, the J gene TRBJ2-5; D remains ambiguous. Deletions cut 5 bases from V and 5 bases from J, with 6 bases between. This CDR3 comprises 11 residues. Germline V lookup: CDR1 SEHNR, CDR2 FQNEAQ (reference sequence). The CDR3 sequence: CASSRRETQYF. The CDR3 nucleotides are TGTGCCAGCAGCCGAAGGGAGACCCAGTACTTC.

This clone was detected once. This chain joins TRBV7-2 and TRBJ1-3; D not certain. Germline CDR1 SGHTA, CDR2 FQGNSA. Trimming took 1 base from V and 2 from J, leaving 9 bases between them. This CDR3 contains 15 residues. The CDR3 loop is CASSLVGEAGNTIYF. The CDR3 region has the DNA TGTGCCAGCAGCTTAGTTGGGGAGGCTGGAAACACCATATATTTT.

The V gene is TRBV5-1, the J gene TRBJ1-2, with a weak D call TRBD1 (6 bases). There are 13 residues in the CDR3. Germline V gene data show CDR1 as SGHRS and CDR2 as YFSETQ. V was shortened by 5 bases and J by 3 bases, with 11 bases between the two germline ends. The CDR3 sequence is CASRVDRDYGYTF. The DNA for the CDR3 is TGCGCCAGCAGGGTGGACAGAGACTATGGCTACACCTTC.

The chain joins TRBV7-9 to TRBJ1-1; a weak D match, TRBD1 (5 bases). V was pared by 7 bases and J by 0 bases, with 12 bases between. Germline CDR1 and CDR2: SEHNR and FQNEAQ (reference sequence). This CDR3 contains 14 residues. The CDR3 protein is CASTIQGLNTEAFF. Here the CDR3 DNA reads TGTGCCAGCACCATCCAGGGCCTGAACACTGAAGCTTTCTTT.

The chain couples TRBV2 to TRBJ2-1, with D perhaps assigned TRBD1 or TRBD2 (6 bases each). This CDR3 has 13 residues. Trimming removed 6 bases at V and 4 bases at J, with 10 bases between. Germline CDR1 SNHLY, CDR2 FYNNEI. The CDR3 reads CASRGGTYNEQFF. The CDR3 DNA follows: TGTGCCAGCAGGGGGGGCACTTACAATGAGCAGTTCTTC.

The chain has TRBV7-2 and TRBJ2-6; 7 bases are a match to TRBD2. The CDR3 sequence is 15 residues long. Germline V gene lookup returns CDR1 SGHTA and CDR2 FQGNSA. The J segment lost 1 base and the V segment lost 5 bases, leaving 2 bases of the junction unmatched. As DNA, the CDR3 is TGTGCCAGCAGCCCCGGGGGGTCTGGGGCCAACGTCCTGACTTTC. Its protein product is CASSPGGSGANVLTF.

The rearrangement links TRBV30 to TRBJ1-6, with TRBD1 identical over 10 bases. Germline assignment: CDR1 GTSNPN and CDR2 SVGIG (reference sequence). The ends lost 2 bases at V and 6 bases at J; junction bases unmatched: 4. The length of the CDR3 is 15 residues. CDR3 protein: CAWSHRDRGNSPLHF. CDR3 coding DNA: TGTGCCTGGAGTCACCGGGACAGGGGTAATTCACCCCTCCACTTT.

The chain has TRBV3-1 (or the pseudogene TRBV3-2) and TRBJ1-2; a weak D match, TRBD1 (5 bases). Germline V gene sequence: CDR1 LGHDT, CDR2 YNNKEL (reference sequence). V lost 3 bases, J lost 2 bases, and 10 bases lay in between. The CDR3 runs to 14 residues. DNA for the CDR3: TGTGCCAGCAGCCAGGCGGGACTGAACTATGGCTACACCTTC. Protein sequence: CASSQAGLNYGYTF.

The rearrangement links TRBV5-6 to TRBJ1-6; D remains unclear. CDR1 and CDR2 (germline): SGHDT, YYEEEE. The CDR3 contains 16 residues. With 6 bases removed from V and 0 bases from J, the gap between germline ends came to 13 bases. Written as DNA, the CDR3 is TGTGCCAGCACCCTCAGAGGTAGCTCCTATAATTCACCCCTCCACTTT. Translated, it gives CASTLRGSSYNSPLHF. The full variable domain, with the rest looked up from reference TRBV5-6 and TRBJ1-6, is DAGVTQSPTHLIKTRGQQVTLRCSPKSGHDTVSWYQQALGQGPQFIFQYYEEEERQRGNFPDRFSGHQFPNYSSELNVNALLLGDSALYLCASTLRGSSYNSPLHFGNGTRLTVT.

The chain recombines TRBV23-1 with TRBJ2-2; 7 bases map to TRBD2. TRBV23-1 counts as an open reading frame of uncertain function. After removal of 3 bases from V and 0 bases from J, the junction contained 13 bases not matched to a gene. The CDR3 loop spans 19 amino acids. Here the CDR3 DNA reads TGCGCCAGCAGTCATTCGGGGGGTTTGGGGGACTCGAACACCGGGGAGCTGTTTTTT. This sequence encodes CASSHSGGLGDSNTGELFF.

The chain couples TRBV7-2 to TRBJ2-5; the D call may be TRBD1 or TRBD2 (5 bases each). The germline gives CDR1 SGHTA, CDR2 FQGNSA. CDR3 size: 14 residues. With 7 bases removed from V and 2 bases from J, the gap between germline ends came to 14 bases. CDR3 sequence (DNA): TGTGCCAGCAAGGAACAGGACTCGCAAGAGACCCAGTACTTC. It codes for CASKEQDSQETQYF.

This clone appeared once. The chain couples TRBV5-1 to TRBJ1-5, with 10 positions matching TRBD1. The CDR3 loop spans 15 amino acids. V lost 4 bases to trimming and J lost 1 base; unmatched junction nucleotides: 2. The germline CDR1 and CDR2 sequences are SGHRS and YFSETQ. The CDR3 region has the DNA TGCGCCAGCAGCCCGACAGGGGGCAGCAATCAGCCCCAGCATTTT. Translation: CASSPTGGSNQPQHF.

This chain links TRBV5-1 with TRBJ2-1; 10 bases fit TRBD2. J gave up 4 bases and V 4 bases, and 5 bases lay outside the gene matches. The CDR3 is 15 amino acids. Germline CDR1 SGHRS, CDR2 YFSETQ. CDR3 nucleotide sequence: TGCGCCAGCAGCGCCTCTAGCGGGGGTTACAATGAGCAGTTCTTC. Amino acids: CASSASSGGYNEQFF.

This chain connects TRBV5-1 to TRBJ2-3, with D unresolved. Trimming cost V 4 bases and J 4 bases, with 13 bases left between them. The CDR3 covers 14 residues. The germline gives CDR1 SGHRS, CDR2 YFSETQ. Written as DNA, the CDR3 is TGCGCCAGCAGCGACCCGATGGCGGCAGATACGCAGTATTTT. Translating it yields CASSDPMAADTQYF.

The chain carries TRBV6-6 and TRBJ2-2; D is ambiguous. CDR3 size: 13 residues. Germline CDR1 and CDR2: MNHNY and SVGAGI (reference sequence). Trimming cost V 8 bases and J 5 bases, with 12 bases left between them. The CDR3 nucleotides are TGTGCCAGCTCGTGGAGTGGGACCGGGGAGCTGTTTTTT. Translated, it gives CASSWSGTGELFF.

This clone is a singleton in its sample. The chain carries TRBV6-5 and TRBJ1-1; the D is unclear. Germline V CDR1 and CDR2: MNHEY, SVGAGI. The CDR3 runs 13 residues. Trimming stripped 2 bases from V and 5 bases from J, with 9 bases between. CDR3 protein: CASSYNERTEAFF. CDR3 nucleotides: TGTGCCAGCAGTTACAACGAAAGAACTGAAGCTTTCTTT.

The chain combines TRBV4-3 with TRBJ1-2; the D gene is possibly TRBD1 (6 bases). Germline values: CDR1 LGHNA, CDR2 YSLEER. CDR3 length: 16 residues. V was trimmed by 2 bases and J by 4 bases, leaving 17 bases between them. DNA of the CDR3: TGCGCCAGCAGCCAAACAACCGAGGACAGCCTCTATGGCTACACCTTC. Its translation: CASSQTTEDSLYGYTF.

The CDR3 DNA reads TGTGCCAGCAGCTTAAGTGTAGGGTTGGATACGCAGTATTTT. Translated: CASSLSVGLDTQYF. This chain joins TRBV7-7 and TRBJ2-3; D is ambiguous. Trimming removed 2 bases from V and 6 bases from J, with 12 bases in between. The CDR3 loop spans 14 amino acids. Germline V CDR1 and CDR2: SSHAT, FNYEAQ (reference sequence).

The chain recombines TRBV5-1 with TRBJ1-1, with 7 bases matching TRBD1. CDR1 and CDR2 from the germline V gene are SGHRS and YFSETQ. The CDR3 totals 14 residues. J lost 6 bases, V lost 0 bases, and 5 bases had no gene match. CDR3 DNA: TGCGCCAGCAGCTTGGCACAGGGGCCCGCTGAAGCTTTCTTT. Translation: CASSLAQGPAEAFF.

V and J are TRBV5-1 and TRBJ1-6; 8 nucleotides match TRBD1. This CDR3 comprises 15 residues. Germline CDR1 reads SGHRS; CDR2 reads YFSETQ. V shed 4 bases, J shed 5 bases, and the junction held 5 bases outside the gene matches. CDR3 protein: CASSLWDRNNSPLHF. The DNA of the CDR3 is TGCGCCAGCAGCCTCTGGGACAGGAATAATTCACCCCTCCACTTT.

J is TRBJ2-3 and V is TRBV7-3, with 15 bases that match TRBD2. V was pared by 4 bases and J by 9 bases, with 2 bases of the junction left unmatched. Germline lookup yields CDR1 SGHTA and CDR2 FQGTGA. This CDR3 has 14 residues. CDR3 sequence reads: CASSSGLAGGTQYF. The CDR3 region has the DNA TGTGCCAGCAGCTCGGGACTAGCGGGGGGAACGCAGTATTTT.

The rearrangement links TRBV5-1 to TRBJ2-1, with 12 bases matching TRBD1. After removal of 4 bases from V and 6 bases from J, the junction contained 8 bases not matched to a gene. The CDR3 contains 16 residues. Germline V gene data show CDR1 as SGHRS and CDR2 as YFSETQ. The CDR3 sequence: CASSQLGQGASNEQFF. DNA for the CDR3: TGCGCCAGCAGCCAGTTGGGACAGGGGGCTTCCAATGAGCAGTTCTTC.

A single count supports this clone. V is TRBV5-8 and J is TRBJ1-1; D may be TRBD1 (6 bases). Germline CDR1 SGHTS, CDR2 YDEGEE. V was clipped by 2 bases and J by 4 bases, with 9 bases between them. The CDR3 spans 13 residues. As DNA, the CDR3 is TGTGCCAGCAGCTTTAGGGGGGGCACTGAAGCTTTCTTT. Its translation: CASSFRGGTEAFF.

This chain links TRBV18 with TRBJ2-6; D unresolved. V gave up 3 bases and J gave up 0 bases, with 15 bases separating them. The CDR3 is 18 residues long. Germline CDR1 reads KGHSH; CDR2 reads LQKENI. The CDR3: CASSPAVVISSGANVLTF. The DNA of the CDR3 is TGTGCCAGCTCACCGGCAGTCGTAATCTCCTCTGGGGCCAACGTCCTGACTTTC.

In this sample, this clone turned up a few times. For the CDR3, the DNA is TGTGCCAGCAGTAAGGGCCCGACAGCTCCCTACGAGCAGTACGTC. This sequence encodes CASSKGPTAPYEQYV. The rearrangement uses TRBV28 and TRBJ2-7; D may be TRBD1 (5 bases). The CDR3 has 15 residues. The germline V gene encodes CDR1 MDHEN and CDR2 SYDVKM. The V end was cut by 5 bases, the J end by 2 bases, with 16 bases between.

Judged by abundance, this clone is medium-sized. The chain links TRBV27 to TRBJ2-3; D remains ambiguous. The ends were cut back, 3 bases at V and 0 bases at J, with 10 bases in the middle. The germline CDR1 and CDR2 sequences are MNHEY and SMNVEV (reference sequence). CDR3 length: 15 amino acids. The CDR3 is CASSLEDPSTDTQYF. CDR3 nucleotide sequence: TGTGCCAGCAGTTTGGAAGACCCTAGCACAGATACGCAGTATTTT.

The genes are TRBV2 and TRBJ2-3, with TRBD2 as a possible D gene (5 bases). The CDR3 contains 15 residues. Trimming stripped 1 base from V and 2 bases from J, with 10 bases between. Germline loops: CDR1 SNHLY, CDR2 FYNNEI. CDR3 amino acids: CASSEGGGLTDTQYF. CDR3 DNA: TGTGCCAGCAGTGAAGGCGGAGGCCTCACAGATACGCAGTATTTT.

The chain is built from TRBV10-3 and TRBJ1-1; D perhaps matches TRBD1 (6 bases). The V gene lost 6 bases and the J gene lost 6 bases, with 23 bases spanning the gap. This CDR3 contains 16 residues. The germline CDR1 and CDR2 sequences are ENHRY and SYGVKD. The CDR3 DNA is TGTGCCATCAGGGATCAGGGGTCAGGGCTAGAGGCTGAAGCTTTCTTT. It encodes CAIRDQGSGLEAEAFF.

The V and J genes are TRBV12-5 and TRBJ2-4; possibly TRBD1 for D (5 bases). Germline-derived CDR1 and CDR2 are LGHNT and FRNRAP. The CDR3 length is 15 residues. The V and J ends lost 1 base and 6 bases respectively, with 13 bases between them. CDR3 residues: CASGLGQKGPNIQYF. The CDR3 coding sequence is TGTGCTAGTGGTTTGGGACAGAAGGGGCCAAACATTCAGTACTTC.

In this sample, this clone turned up a few times. This chain links TRBV3-1 (or the pseudogene TRBV3-2) with TRBJ1-2, with D hard to call. From germline, CDR1 is LGHDT and CDR2 YNNKEL (reference sequence). CDR3 size: 12 residues. Trimming pared 7 bases from V and 6 bases from J, leaving 12 bases between. CDR3 coding DNA: TGTGCCAGCACCGAAGGGCCAGATGGCTACACCTTC. It encodes CASTEGPDGYTF.